This passage covers 26 T cell receptor beta chains from one sample sequenced in a study of response to subunit inactivated influenza vaccine (dated by TCRdb to 2017 to 2018). Libraries were made using RT-PCR. The instrument given in TCRdb is Illumina HiSeq 2500. Using fastp at Q25 and MiXCR, TCRdb reprocessed the public reads and kept productive beta chains. Here each entry gathers all rows of one CDR3 protein and keeps the most common genes and DNA. The sample contains 550,000 to 600,000 distinct CDR3 sequences, roughly 10% of them found a single time. Roughly a tenth of the sample rests with the top ten. The sample in question was PBMCs from blood, obtained on the day of vaccination. The receptors here all came from a man aged 45 to 65 who received an inactivated influenza vaccine. Donor details come from another sample of the same person, matched by shared clones.

This clonotype was seen more than once but under ten times. The chain employs TRBV11-2 and TRBJ2-1; TRBD2 is a possible D gene (5 bases). The V gene lost 0 bases and the J gene lost 11 bases, with 8 bases spanning the gap. Per germline, CDR1 SGHAT and CDR2 FQNNGV. The CDR3 loop spans 12 amino acids. The CDR3 bases are TGTGCCAGCAGCTTAGAGCGGGCCCAGCAGTTCTTC. Residues: CASSLERAQQFF.

This rearrangement joins TRBV20-1 to TRBJ2-7; TRBD2 is a possible D gene (5 bases). The V and J ends lost 3 bases and 5 bases respectively, with 17 bases between them. The CDR3 has 14 amino acids. CDR1 is DFQATT and CDR2 is SNEGSKA in the germline V gene (reference sequence). CDR3 DNA: TGCAGTGCTAGCGCCCCGGGGTCGGCGGACGAGCAGTACTTC. As protein: CSASAPGSADEQYF.

The V and J genes are TRBV5-4 and TRBJ2-5, with D maybe TRBD2 (5 bases). Trimming pared 3 bases from V and 7 bases from J, leaving 16 bases between. CDR3 length: 14 residues. Germline-derived CDR1 and CDR2 are SGHNT and YYREEE (reference sequence). The CDR3 reads CASSYAATGGTQYF. The CDR3, as DNA: TGTGCCAGCAGCTACGCGGCTACCGGAGGGACCCAGTACTTC. Supplemented by reference TRBV5-4 and TRBJ2-5, the full variable domain reads ETGVTQSPTHLIKTRGQQVTLRCSSQSGHNTVSWYQQALGQGPQFIFQYYREEENGRGNFPPRFSGLQFPNYSSELNVNALELDDSALYLCASSYAATGGTQYFGPGTRLLVL.

This clonotype was seen many times. The genes are TRBV7-9 and TRBJ2-1, with TRBD2 matching 14 bases. V shed 2 bases and J 7 bases; nucleotides not matched to a gene: 4. Germline V gives CDR1 SEHNR, CDR2 FQNEAQ (reference sequence). This CDR3 has 16 amino acids. The CDR3 loop reads CASSLPGLAGVNEQFF. In DNA, the CDR3 is TGTGCCAGCAGCTTACCGGGACTAGCGGGAGTAAATGAGCAGTTCTTC.

The chain joins TRBV12-3 or TRBV12-4 to TRBJ1-2; the D is unclear. The CDR3 is made up of 11 amino acids. The V end lost 6 bases, the J end lost 7 bases, and 9 bases lay between the germline ends. In DNA form, the CDR3 reads TGTGCCAGCAGCTCTTTCCGTGGCTACACCTTC. Translating gives CASSSFRGYTF.

J is TRBJ2-2 and V is TRBV4-1, with a tentative D call TRBD1 (5 bases). Germline V CDR1 and CDR2: MGHRA, YSYEKL. Trimming took 3 bases from V and 0 from J, leaving 14 bases between them. The CDR3 has 17 residues. The CDR3 loop reads CASSQNRFASNTGELFF. Written as DNA, the CDR3 is TGCGCCAGCAGCCAGAACAGGTTCGCTTCGAACACCGGGGAGCTGTTTTTT.

This clonotype was seen a few times. The gene calls are TRBV20-1 and TRBJ2-1, with TRBD2 as a possible D gene (5 bases). Between the trimmed V and J ends, which lost 3 bases and 8 bases, there was a span of 11 bases. CDR3 length equals 12 residues. From germline, CDR1 is DFQATT and CDR2 SNEGSKA (reference sequence). In DNA form, the CDR3 reads TGCAGTGCTAGTGAGAGGGTGGATGAGCAGTTCTTC. Protein product: CSASERVDEQFF.

This clonotype came up many times. V usage is TRBV18 and J usage is TRBJ2-1, with D maybe TRBD1 (7 bases). The CDR3 spans 15 residues. The germline CDR1 and CDR2 sequences are KGHSH and LQKENI. V was clipped by 3 bases and J by 3 bases, with 12 bases between them. CDR3 in amino acids: CASSPGGTVYNEQFF. The DNA of the CDR3 is TGTGCCAGCTCACCCGGAGGGACAGTCTACAATGAGCAGTTCTTC.

This sequence joins TRBV7-6 and TRBJ2-3; 9 bases are shared with TRBD2. The ends lost 3 bases at V and 4 bases at J; junction bases unmatched: 2. Germline CDR1 SGHVS, CDR2 FNYEAQ. This CDR3 comprises 14 residues. CDR3: CASSFIAGADTQYF. CDR3 coding DNA: TGTGCCAGCAGCTTTATAGCGGGAGCAGATACGCAGTATTTT. Full variable domain (rest looked up from reference TRBV7-6 and TRBJ2-3): GAGVSQSPRYKVTKRGQDVALRCDPISGHVSLYWYRQALGQGPEFLTYFNYEAQQDKSGLPNDRFSAERPEGSISTLTIQRTEQRDSAMYRCASSFIAGADTQYFGPGTRLTVL.

The chain is built from TRBV7-3 and TRBJ2-2, with 10 nucleotides matching TRBD2. V shed 2 bases, J shed 6 bases, and the junction held 3 bases outside the gene matches. The germline gives CDR1 SGHTA, CDR2 FQGTGA. This CDR3 comprises 15 residues. CDR3 nucleotide sequence: TGTGCCAGCAGCTTAGGGACTAGCGCCCCCGGGGAGCTGTTTTTT. Its translation: CASSLGTSAPGELFF. Using reference TRBV7-3 and TRBJ2-2 for the parts outside the CDR3, the full variable domain is GAGVSQTPSNKVTEKGKYVELRCDPISGHTALYWYRQSLGQGPEFLIYFQGTGAADDSGLPNDRFFAVRPEGSVSTLKIQRTERGDSAVYLCASSLGTSAPGELFFGEGSRLTVL.

This clonotype was found many times. V usage is TRBV12-3 or TRBV12-4 and J usage is TRBJ1-1; D is unresolved. The CDR3 has 12 amino acids. Trimming took off 6 bases at V and 4 bases at J, with 9 bases between the two ends. The CDR3: CASSSYSTEAFF. For the CDR3, the DNA is TGTGCCAGCAGCTCTTATAGCACTGAAGCTTTCTTT.

This chain links TRBV29-1 with TRBJ2-5, with 9 bases aligning to TRBD1. The CDR3 sequence is 12 residues long. The ends lost 5 bases at V and 5 bases at J; junction bases unmatched: 3. CDR1 is SQVTM and CDR2 is ANQGSEA in the germline V gene. DNA of the CDR3: TGCAGCGTTTCTGGGACAGGGGAGACCCAGTACTTC. Protein: CSVSGTGETQYF.

Ten or more counts support this clonotype. V is TRBV7-9 and J is TRBJ2-7; unclear D gene. This CDR3 region has 13 residues. CDR1 SEHNR and CDR2 FQNEAQ come from the germline V gene (reference sequence). Trimming pared 5 bases from V and 2 bases from J, leaving 10 bases between. The CDR3 here is CASSGTSAYEQYF. In DNA form, the CDR3 reads TGTGCCAGCAGCGGAACATCCGCCTACGAGCAGTACTTC.

This clonotype was observed a handful of times. A junction end diverges from the germline sequence, so it may reflect a read error. V is TRBV28 and J is TRBJ1-4; D call uncertain. The CDR3 has 13 residues. The germline CDR1 and CDR2 sequences are MDHEN and SYDVKM. The CDR3, as DNA: TGTGCCAGCAGTTTGGAAACTTATGAAAAACTGTTTTTT. It encodes CASSLETYEKLFF. Drawing the rest from reference TRBV28 and TRBJ1-4, the complete variable domain is DVKVTQSSRYLVKRTGEKVFLECVQDMDHENMFWYRQDPGLGLRLIYFSYDVKMKEKGDIPEGYSVSREKKERFSLILESASTNQTSMYLCASSLETYEKLFFGSGTQLSVL.

There are a few counts of this clonotype. The chain links TRBV7-2 to TRBJ2-1; the match to TRBD2 covers 7 bases. The germline V gene has CDR1 SGHTA and CDR2 FQGNSA. The V segment lost 7 bases and the J segment 9 bases; nucleotides outside the gene matches: 3. The CDR3 is made up of 11 amino acids. The CDR3 DNA follows: TGTGCCAGCACCACGGGGGGTGAGCAGTTCTTC. This sequence encodes CASTTGGEQFF.

This clonotype was observed a handful of times. V gene TRBV20-1 combines with J gene TRBJ2-3, with 8 bases aligning to TRBD1. Looked up from germline, CDR1 is DFQATT and CDR2 is SNEGSKA (reference sequence). V was pared by 3 bases and J by 3 bases, with 5 bases of the junction left unmatched. CDR3 length: 14 residues. The CDR3 DNA reads TGCAGTGCTAGGGGCCGGGACAGGACAGATACGCAGTATTTT. Protein sequence: CSARGRDRTDTQYF.

This clonotype was counted only a few times. V and J are TRBV5-1 and TRBJ2-1, with D unresolved. With 0 bases removed from V and 3 bases from J, the gap between germline ends came to 10 bases. This CDR3 has 15 residues. Germline V gene sequence: CDR1 SGHRS, CDR2 YFSETQ. As DNA, the CDR3 is TGCGCCAGCAGCTTGGCGGAAGGTCGCTACAATGAGCAGTTCTTC. Amino acid sequence: CASSLAEGRYNEQFF.

The chain links TRBV4-3 to TRBJ2-4; 16 nucleotides align to TRBD2. Germline lookup yields CDR1 LGHNA and CDR2 YSLEER. This CDR3 contains 17 residues. Germline trimming cut 3 bases from V and 1 base from J; bases unmatched to any gene: 0. DNA for the CDR3: TGCGCCAGCAGCCAGGGACTAGCGGGAGGGGCCAAAAACATTCAGTACTTC. Translated, it gives CASSQGLAGGAKNIQYF.

The gene calls are TRBV7-8 and TRBJ2-5; 9 nucleotides agree with TRBD2. The germline CDR1 and CDR2 sequences are SGHVS and FQNEAQ. With 1 base clipped from V and 5 bases from J, the junction kept 8 bases outside the gene matches. The CDR3 contains 16 residues. The CDR3 loop reads CASSLGGLALGETQYF. CDR3 nucleotides: TGTGCCAGCAGCTTAGGAGGACTAGCGTTGGGGGAGACCCAGTACTTC.

This clonotype has more than one count but fewer than ten. The junction departs from the called germline gene at one end, perhaps through a read error. The gene calls are TRBV11-2 and TRBJ1-6; D gene ambiguous. This CDR3 region has 13 residues. The germline gives CDR1 SGHAT, CDR2 FQNNGV. CDR3 nucleotide sequence: TGTGCCAGCAGCCCTGGGGTGAATTCACCCCTCCCCTTT. Translated: CASSPGVNSPLPF.

This clonotype was found a few times. The rearrangement uses TRBV7-2 and TRBJ1-1, with D perhaps matching TRBD1 (6 bases). V lost 4 bases, J lost 4 bases, and 16 bases lay in between. CDR1 SGHTA and CDR2 FQGNSA come from the germline V gene. CDR3 size: 15 residues. In DNA, the CDR3 is TGTGCCAGCAGCTCCCAGATAAGACAGGCCACTGAAGCTTTCTTT. This sequence encodes CASSSQIRQATEAFF.

J is TRBJ2-7 and V is TRBV7-9, with TRBD1 identical over 7 bases. Trimming cost V 4 bases and J 3 bases; bases outside gene matches: 12. This CDR3 spans 16 amino acids. The germline V gene encodes CDR1 SEHNR and CDR2 FQNEAQ (reference sequence). The CDR3 sequence is CASSSPTGTDLYEQYF. The DNA for the CDR3 is TGTGCCAGCAGCTCCCCAACCGGGACAGACCTCTACGAGCAGTACTTC.

Only a few counts were recorded for this clonotype. This chain uses TRBV6-2 or TRBV6-3 with TRBJ2-4, with D tentatively TRBD2 (5 bases). Germline V gene data show CDR1 as MNHEY and CDR2 as SVGEGT. Trimming removed 5 bases at V and 8 bases at J, with 16 bases between. This CDR3 has 14 amino acids. The CDR3 here is CASSRTAAGDIQYF. In DNA, the CDR3 is TGTGCCAGCAGTAGGACGGCCGCCGGGGACATTCAGTACTTC.

This clonotype was picked up many times. This chain links TRBV24-1 with TRBJ2-1; a weak D match, TRBD2 (6 bases). Looked up from germline, CDR1 is KGHDR and CDR2 is SFDVKD. The length of the CDR3 is 14 residues. With 9 bases removed from V and 0 bases from J, the gap between germline ends came to 11 bases. Written as DNA, the CDR3 is TGTGCCACCCGCGACGGGGGCTCCTACAATGAGCAGTTCTTC. It specifies CATRDGGSYNEQFF.

This clonotype has at least ten counts. V and J are TRBV20-1 and TRBJ2-1; TRBD2 matches 10 bases. V shed 0 bases and J 1 base; nucleotides not matched to a gene: 6. The CDR3 extends over 17 amino acids. Germline V gene data show CDR1 as DFQATT and CDR2 as SNEGSKA (reference sequence). The CDR3 loop reads CSARDRVTSGSYNEQFF. In nucleotides, the CDR3 is TGCAGTGCTAGAGATCGGGTGACTAGCGGGTCCTACAATGAGCAGTTCTTC.

This clonotype was counted between two and nine times. The genes are TRBV11-3 and TRBJ2-1, with 8 bases aligning to TRBD2. CDR1 is SGHNT, CDR2 YENEEA, per germline. The junction had 8 bases not matched to a gene; V was cut back by 5 bases and J by 5 bases. This CDR3 has 15 residues. Written as DNA, the CDR3 is TGTGCCAGCAGCACCCGGACTAGCTTCCACAATGAGCAGTTCTTC. It encodes CASSTRTSFHNEQFF.